The 13 T cell receptor beta chains reported below all come from one sample, sequenced in a study of T-cell memory formation after mild COVID-19. TCRdb redid the calling of the 5' RACE reads with MiXCR, one entry per CDR3 protein. The sample contains 270,000 or so distinct CDR3 sequences, 16% of which appear only once. Source material: PBMCs or a T cell subset sorted from them (not recorded which). The receptors originated from a man between 18 and 29 years old who had mild COVID-19 (a few samples of this study predate the infection). Cell type and time point are not known.

This clonotype was counted a few times. V gene TRBV12-3 or TRBV12-4 combines with J gene TRBJ2-2, with D possibly TRBD1 on 6 matching bases. The CDR3 sequence is 17 residues long. The V end was cut by 6 bases, the J end by 0 bases, with 17 bases between. This chain's CDR3 is CASRPRAGTTNTGELFF. The CDR3 DNA sequence: TGTGCCAGCAGACCCCGGGCCGGGACAACGAACACCGGGGAGCTGTTTTTT.

This clonotype was seen many times. This chain's CDR3 is CSATGLAGLWETQYF. In DNA form, the CDR3 reads TGCAGTGCTACGGGACTAGCGGGGCTTTGGGAGACCCAGTACTTC. The chain employs TRBV20-1 and TRBJ2-5; TRBD2 aligns across 13 bases. Germline loops: CDR1 DFQATT, CDR2 SNEGSKA (reference sequence). The length of the CDR3 is 15 residues. V was pared by 4 bases and J by 5 bases, with 7 bases of the junction left unmatched.

The chain carries TRBV5-1 and TRBJ1-3, with no clear D. V was pared by 0 bases and J by 3 bases, with 13 bases between. The CDR3 is made up of 16 amino acids. Germline CDR1 reads SGHRS; CDR2 reads YFSETQ. Here the CDR3 reads CASSLGSRAGGNTIYF. The CDR3 DNA is TGCGCCAGCAGCTTGGGCAGTCGGGCAGGTGGAAACACCATATATTTT.

The chain uses TRBV7-9 and TRBJ2-7; D gene ambiguous. The CDR3 is made up of 16 amino acids. The V and J ends lost 1 base and 0 bases respectively, with 13 bases between them. In germline, CDR1 is SEHNR, CDR2 FQNEAQ (reference sequence). The DNA for the CDR3 is TGTGCCAGCAGCTTAGGCCCAGCGATGGGCTCCTACGAGCAGTACTTC. This gives the protein CASSLGPAMGSYEQYF.

The J gene is TRBJ1-1, the V gene TRBV9, with 7 positions matching TRBD1. The trim removed 3 bases at V and 11 bases at J, leaving 10 bases unmatched. This CDR3 is 13 amino acids long. Per germline, CDR1 SGDLS and CDR2 YYNGEE. The CDR3 DNA sequence: TGTGCCAGCAGCGGACAGGGATCTTTGGTGGCTTTCTTT. This sequence encodes CASSGQGSLVAFF. Using reference TRBV9 and TRBJ1-1 for the parts outside the CDR3, the full variable domain is DSGVTQTPKHLITATGQRVTLRCSPRSGDLSVYWYQQSLDQGLQFLIQYYNGEERAKGNILERFSAQQFPDLHSELNLSSLELGDSALYFCASSGQGSLVAFFGQGTRLTVV.

In nucleotides, the CDR3 is TGTGCCACCAGTGACTCGGGACTAGCAAAGACCCAGTACTTC. This encodes CATSDSGLAKTQYF. The chain employs TRBV24-1 and TRBJ2-5, with 9 bases matching TRBD2. The CDR3 runs 14 residues. Germline CDR1 reads KGHDR; CDR2 reads SFDVKD. Unmatched junction bases numbered 5, after V lost 4 bases and J lost 6 bases.

This clonotype was found a few times. This rearrangement joins TRBV6-5 to TRBJ2-4; 11 nucleotides align to TRBD2. Trimming took 7 bases from V and 6 from J; bases not matched to a gene: 8. The CDR3 runs to 15 residues. The germline CDR1 and CDR2 sequences are MNHEY and SVGAGI. CDR3: CASIKTSGAANIQYF. CDR3 DNA sequence: TGTGCCAGCATTAAGACTAGCGGGGCGGCAAACATTCAGTACTTC.

In its sample, this clonotype was seen a few times. V and J are TRBV4-3 and TRBJ2-3, with a tentative D call TRBD1 (5 bases). CDR3 size: 16 residues. Trimming shortened V by 1 base and J by 0 bases, and 11 bases separated the two germline ends. Looked up from germline, CDR1 is LGHNA and CDR2 is YSLEER. The CDR3 nucleotides are TGCGCCAGCAGCCAAGCAGGGTTTGGAAGCACAGATACGCAGTATTTT. This translates into CASSQAGFGSTDTQYF.

In this sample, this clonotype turned up a few times. The CDR3 spells CASSYDGDTEAFF. As DNA, the CDR3 is TGCGCCAGCAGCTACGACGGAGACACTGAAGCTTTCTTT. V is TRBV5-1 and J is TRBJ1-1; D ambiguous. V was cut by 3 bases and J by 3 bases, with 9 bases left in between. Germline V gives CDR1 SGHRS, CDR2 YFSETQ. This CDR3 contains 13 residues. Variable domain in full (rest from reference TRBV5-1 and TRBJ1-1): KAGVTQTPRYLIKTRGQQVTLSCSPISGHRSVSWYQQTPGQGLQFLFEYFSETQRNKGNFPGRFSGRQFSNSRSEMNVSTLELGDSALYLCASSYDGDTEAFFGQGTRLTVV.

CDR3 region: CSVAGQSYEQYF. CDR3 in DNA: TGCAGCGTTGCCGGACAGTCCTACGAGCAGTACTTC. The J gene is TRBJ2-7, the V gene TRBV29-1; D may be TRBD1 (6 bases). The CDR3 sequence is 12 residues long. V was trimmed by 4 bases and J by 1 base, leaving 8 bases between them. Germline V gene data show CDR1 as SQVTM and CDR2 as ANQGSEA.

This clonotype has ten or more counts. This chain links TRBV4-2 with TRBJ1-4; 11 nucleotides match TRBD1. The CDR3 runs to 16 residues. The V gene end was trimmed by 0 bases and the J gene end by 7 bases; junction bases not matched to a gene: 4. CDR1 and CDR2 (germline): LGHNA, YNFKEQ. Written as DNA, the CDR3 is TGTGCCAGCAGCCAAGACCCCGGACAGGGGGCTGAAAAACTGTTTTTT. This encodes CASSQDPGQGAEKLFF.

This clonotype turned up a few times. The chain carries TRBV9 and TRBJ2-1, with TRBD1 identical over 12 bases. CDR3 length: 15 amino acids. Germline CDR1 SGDLS, CDR2 YYNGEE. V shed 3 bases, J shed 4 bases, and the junction held 2 bases outside the gene matches. Written as DNA, the CDR3 is TGTGCCAGCAGCGAGGGACAGGGGGCATACAATGAGCAGTTCTTC. Translating gives CASSEGQGAYNEQFF.

This clonotype turned up a few times. The chain links TRBV9 to TRBJ2-5; 9 bases align to TRBD1. V trimming: 2 bases; J trimming: 5 bases; junction bases outside the gene matches: 4. This CDR3 comprises 14 residues. Germline assignment: CDR1 SGDLS and CDR2 YYNGEE. The CDR3 sequence: CASSVTGGRETQYF. CDR3 DNA sequence: TGTGCCAGCAGCGTGACAGGGGGACGGGAGACCCAGTACTTC.